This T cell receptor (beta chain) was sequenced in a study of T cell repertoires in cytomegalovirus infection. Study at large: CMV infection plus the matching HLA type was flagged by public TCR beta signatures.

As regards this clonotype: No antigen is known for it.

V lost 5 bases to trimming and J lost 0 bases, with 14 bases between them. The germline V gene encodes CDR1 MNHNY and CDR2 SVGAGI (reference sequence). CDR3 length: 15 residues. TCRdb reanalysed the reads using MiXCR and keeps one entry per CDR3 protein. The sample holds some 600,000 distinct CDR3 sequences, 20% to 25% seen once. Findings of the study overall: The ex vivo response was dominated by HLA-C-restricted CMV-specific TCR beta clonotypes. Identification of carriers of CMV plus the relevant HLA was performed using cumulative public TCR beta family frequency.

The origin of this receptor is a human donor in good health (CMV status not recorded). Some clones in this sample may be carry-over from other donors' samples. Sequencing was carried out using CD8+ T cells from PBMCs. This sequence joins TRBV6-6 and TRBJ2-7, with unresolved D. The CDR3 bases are TGTGCCAGCAGTAATACTGACGCGAGCTCCTACGAGCAGTACGTC. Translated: CASSNTDASSYEQYV.